This T cell receptor beta chain was recorded in a study of T cell responses to AZD1222 COVID-19 vaccine (dated by TCRdb to the early 2020s). Context from the whole study: TCR sequencing was performed for about 250 trial participants, of whom roughly 200 were given two doses of AZD1222 and some 25 were given two doses of MenACWY control vaccine. Trial participants were enrolled into age subgroups of 18-55, 56-69 and 70-plus years, which contained around 150, 29 and 61 TCR-sequenced participants, respectively. Overall study results and their limits: Participants were mostly white British, with more females than males. The authors suggested clonal diversity may have been underestimated. After two AZD1222 doses, both the breadth and the depth of spike-specific TCRs were significantly higher than at day 0 and than in MenACWY recipients. Vaccine-associated CD4 TCRs spanned the whole spike protein, with dominant responses in regions 160-218 and 743-854. Conclusions about previously exposed vaccinees are limited because only five to seven AZD1222 recipients were SARS-CoV-2 seropositive at baseline. Because no samples from the day 14 peak response were available, repertoires could be characterized only after the peak T cell response. Reportedly, almost half of the unique spike-specific TCRs recognized epitopes lying outside the regions that are mutated in the B.1.351 and B.1.1.7 variants. In the small 56-69-year group, the increase in depth fell short of significance, most likely because of low power.

A word on this clone: Its specific antigen is unknown. Per-base quality was not reported, and no clone a single base away is much larger than it.

The time point label on this specimen signifies: about 28 days (+/-7) after the second vaccine dose. The sample's treatment or condition label, in plain terms: meningococcal conjugate vaccine given as trial control. Vaccinee samples were obtained from the UK trials COV001 and COV002, which included a single-blind randomized controlled phase 2/3 trial of AZD1222 (ChAdOx1 nCoV-19) in healthy adults. For TCRbeta chain sequencing, PBMC samples were collected from trial participants at day 0 and at day 28 after the second dose. The CDR3 regions of human TCRbeta chains were analyzed by immunosequencing. From the authors' description of their analysis: TCRs in the repertoires were matched against a reference library of SARS-CoV-2-specific TCRs that had been generated with the MIRA antigen-specificity platform. Breadth meant the fraction of unique TCRs that were SARS-CoV-2-associated, whereas depth meant the fraction of total T cells that were SARS-CoV-2-associated. Each spike-specific TCR was assigned to its reactive spike region and to a CD4 or CD8 class using the MIRA data. Log10-transformed breadth and depth values were compared by one-way ANOVA with Sidak's multiple comparisons tests. The table was pulled from immuneACCESS by TCRdb, which kept in-frame rearrangements only. Such tables lose some clones; where checked, under half of the loss comes from unresolved V genes, and the rest has no known cause. The V and J calls and clone size are taken from that table; D and trimming were inferred from the DNA. For this sample the table gives some 170,000 clones, of which around 93% were detected only once. About 1% of the sample is held by the ten biggest clonotypes.

This specimen was peripheral blood, taken 28 days after the second dose of the MenACWY control vaccine. The sequence was collected from an adult who received the MenACWY meningococcal vaccine as a control.

CDR3 loop: CASSLFGMSGSYGYTF. The sequence in DNA is TGTGCCAGCAGCTTATTTGGGATGAGCGGGAGCTATGGCTACACCTTC. The sequence is built from TRBV7-8 and TRBJ1-2; no D gene call is confident. CDR1 and CDR2 are drawn from the germline V gene: SGHVS, FQNEAQ. Including cysteine and phenylalanine, the CDR3 has 16 amino acids. The CDR3 DNA has 48 bases and is translated from base 1. V and J lose 2 bases and 4 bases, and a span of 17 bases separates them.